Listed below are T cell receptor beta chains from one sample, sequenced in a study of T cells expressing NK-cell markers. With the 5' RACE reads reprocessed, TCRdb shows one record per CDR3 protein and no DNA. The sample's table shows fewer than 400,000 distinct CDR3 sequences. The material sequenced was blood T cells: a sorted CD56 or NKG2C T cell subset, CD4+ or CD8+ T cells, or bulk PBMC T cells (not recorded which). These receptors were obtained from a woman aged 50 to 60 in good health. The CDR3 runs from the conserved cysteine through the conserved F or W.

16	TRBV6-5	TRBJ1-2	CASSYATSAGLNGYTF
16	TRBV24-1	TRBJ2-3	CATSDRLAAVTDTQYF
16	TRBV20-1	TRBJ2-2	CSARDPYAGTPGELFF
15	TRBV9	TRBJ2-1	CASSVSDGSYNEQFF
12	TRBV12-5	TRBJ2-2	CASGFPQGELFF
12	TRBV12-3/TRBV12-4	TRBJ2-7	CASSRVNYEQYF
15	TRBV7-9	TRBJ1-6	CASRPGQGYNSPLHF
16	TRBV12-3/TRBV12-4	TRBJ2-2	CASSLSRAASTGELFF
12	TRBV12-3/TRBV12-4	TRBJ1-2	CASRYPGGGYTF
17	TRBV7-6	TRBJ2-1	CASTLARGGQGHNEQFF
15	TRBV7-2	TRBJ2-1	CASSLGGMHYNEQFF
16	TRBV6-5	TRBJ2-3	CASAGGLEGTKNTQYF
18	TRBV7-3	TRBJ2-1	CASSPARLAGGHFNEQFF
14	TRBV19	TRBJ1-5	CASRLDRSNQPQHF
19	TRBV10-1	TRBJ2-5	CASSGGQGSGTTYQETQYF
20	TRBV3-1	TRBJ2-5	CASSQASPAGTGMGRETQYF
15	TRBV7-8	TRBJ2-3	CASSSRLAVTDTQYF
15	TRBV12-3/TRBV12-4	TRBJ2-3	CASSPGTGVSDTQYF
14	TRBV7-6	TRBJ2-3	CASSLTGGLDTQYF
13	TRBV12-5	TRBJ1-2	CASGLDGRYGYTF
15	TRBV5-1	TRBJ2-1	CASSLVAGVIHEQFF
14	TRBV5-1	TRBJ1-2	CASSTAGTEYGYTF
15	TRBV6-6	TRBJ2-3	CASTTQAHGTDTQYF
15	TRBV7-8	TRBJ2-7	CASSWAGLSSYEQYF
13	TRBV6-5	TRBJ2-3	CASRSTSTDTQYF
15	TRBV7-9	TRBJ2-1	CASSFGTGVANEQFF
12	TRBV7-9	TRBJ1-2	CASSLVAGGYTF
20	TRBV15	TRBJ2-1	CATSRGGQSGTGGIRVEQFF
14	TRBV20-1	TRBJ2-1	CSARLQRRYNEQFF
14	TRBV5-5	TRBJ2-1	CASSLRLAPREQFF
15	TRBV11-2	TRBJ2-3	CASSLEQGGADTQYF
17	TRBV27	TRBJ1-2	CASSLKSGLRDNYGYTF
14	TRBV12-3/TRBV12-4	TRBJ2-7	CASSLSPSPKEQYF
15	TRBV5-1	TRBJ2-7	CASSFFRDRPYEQYF
16	TRBV7-9	TRBJ2-3	CASSFVTAYSTDTQYF
15	TRBV15	TRBJ2-3	CATSRDGGVGDTQYF
16	TRBV9	TRBJ2-3	CASSAQTGFSTDTQYF
15	TRBV11-3	TRBJ2-6	CASSKTGSGANVLTF
15	TRBV24-1	TRBJ2-5	CATSDFQGPLETQYF
13	TRBV29-1	TRBJ2-7	CSVLGGRAYEQYF
16	TRBV19	TRBJ2-6	CASSIQRGSGANVLTF
15	TRBV25-1	TRBJ2-1	CASSEYGTGINEQFF
13	TRBV20-1	TRBJ2-7	CSARDVTSYEQYF
16	TRBV7-2	TRBJ2-4	CASSLGSVLAKNIQYF
14	TRBV29-1	TRBJ2-1	CSVEDTSVYNEQFF
14	TRBV24-1	TRBJ2-7	CATSEGTVGYEQYF
13	TRBV6-5	TRBJ2-1	CASKYGHGNEQFF
13	TRBV11-2	TRBJ1-1	CASTGRGVGEAFF
17	TRBV10-3	TRBJ2-7	CAITNSGREGSFYEQYF
13	TRBV5-6	TRBJ2-3	CASAWESTDTQYF
18	TRBV7-9	TRBJ2-3	CASSHPDPLVLSTDTQYF
16	TRBV5-1	TRBJ2-2	CASRNPQTPNTGELFF